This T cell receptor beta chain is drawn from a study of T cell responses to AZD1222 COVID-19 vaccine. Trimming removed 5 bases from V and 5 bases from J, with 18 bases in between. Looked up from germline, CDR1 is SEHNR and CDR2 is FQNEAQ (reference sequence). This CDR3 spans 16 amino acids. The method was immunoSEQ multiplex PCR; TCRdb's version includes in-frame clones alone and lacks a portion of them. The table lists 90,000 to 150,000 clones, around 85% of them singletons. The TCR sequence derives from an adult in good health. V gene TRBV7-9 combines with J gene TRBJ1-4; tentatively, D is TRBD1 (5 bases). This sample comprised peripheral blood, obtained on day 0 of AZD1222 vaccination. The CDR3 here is CASSRDPGALNEKLFF. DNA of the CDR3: TGTGCCAGCAGCCGGGACCCCGGGGCCTTAAATGAAAAACTGTTTTTT.